This paragraph covers one TCR beta chain sequence. Its antigen target is currently unknown. Density gradient separation was used to isolate peripheral blood mononuclear cells from buffy coats of healthy donors. In the study, negative magnetic separation with EasySep or MojoSort CD8+ T cell isolation kits was used to enrich total CD8+ T cells. For each subset, total RNA was extracted using an RNeasy Mini Kit from duplicate vials of roughly 150,000 sorted CD8+ T cells. PBMCs were used either fresh or after being cryopreserved in fetal bovine serum containing roughly 9.8% DMSO. Fluorescence-activated cell sorting on a FACSAria III was used to sort the CD8+ T cell subsets to purity. The data are from a study of human CD8 memory T cell subsets (dated by TCRdb to 2020 to 2021). Broadly, across the study: TCRbeta repertoires of stem-like (TSTEM), progenitor exhausted-like (TPEX) and effector memory CD8+ T cell subsets were compared to assess their clonal relationships. Six donors each provided TSTEM, TPEX and effector memory subsets, and TCRbeta repertoires were obtained from all six. Summary of the overall study and its limitations: Normalized Shannon-Wiener diversity was similarly high in the TSTEM and TPEX subsets, while the effector memory subsets were comparatively less diverse. Based on Chao1 estimates, TSTEM subsets appeared to have greater repertoire diversity than TPEX subsets, which may reflect a broader range of specificities. Only TCRbeta chains were sequenced, and repertoire comparisons rested on a handful of donors tested with paired t-tests and Bonferroni correction. The stem-like TSTEM and TPEX subsets each shared clonotypes with effector memory cells, but the TSTEM and TPEX repertoires had minimal overlap with each other, suggesting distinct antigen spectra.

CDR1 and CDR2 are drawn from the germline V gene: MGHRA, YSYEKL. The CDR3, from cysteine to phenylalanine, totals 17 residues. No coding sequence is recorded. A Human TCR Profiling Kit was used to prepare UMI-labeled 5' RACE TCRbeta libraries. Every TCRbeta library was prepared in parallel with an identical number of PCR cycles. In the paper's pipeline: Each TCRbeta library contained between 3,000 and 18,000 functional CDR3beta clonotypes. MIGEC 1.2.9 handled UMI extraction and consensus assembly, with a minimum of three reads required per UMI. MiXCR 3.0.3 was used to extract the in-frame CDR3beta repertoires. Diversity metrics were computed in VDJtools 1.2.1 after downsampling each sample to 42,000 randomly selected UMIs. Repertoire overlap metrics D, R and F2 were calculated in VDJtools for the top 3,000 clones of each sample pair. TCRdb reprocessed the reads, so every CDR3 protein sequence counts as one entry and DNA is not shown. The V and J calls here are based on TCRdb, not the publication. For this sample, the table gives 9,500 to 15,000 distinct CDR3 sequences. About 14% of the sample belongs to the ten largest clones.

Sequencing input: CD8+ T cells from PBMCs. The TCR sequence derives from a human donor in good health. The V and J genes are TRBV4-1 and TRBJ2-2; the D call from TCRdb, TRBD2, cannot be confirmed without DNA. CDR3 protein: CASSQEVRALNGGELFF.